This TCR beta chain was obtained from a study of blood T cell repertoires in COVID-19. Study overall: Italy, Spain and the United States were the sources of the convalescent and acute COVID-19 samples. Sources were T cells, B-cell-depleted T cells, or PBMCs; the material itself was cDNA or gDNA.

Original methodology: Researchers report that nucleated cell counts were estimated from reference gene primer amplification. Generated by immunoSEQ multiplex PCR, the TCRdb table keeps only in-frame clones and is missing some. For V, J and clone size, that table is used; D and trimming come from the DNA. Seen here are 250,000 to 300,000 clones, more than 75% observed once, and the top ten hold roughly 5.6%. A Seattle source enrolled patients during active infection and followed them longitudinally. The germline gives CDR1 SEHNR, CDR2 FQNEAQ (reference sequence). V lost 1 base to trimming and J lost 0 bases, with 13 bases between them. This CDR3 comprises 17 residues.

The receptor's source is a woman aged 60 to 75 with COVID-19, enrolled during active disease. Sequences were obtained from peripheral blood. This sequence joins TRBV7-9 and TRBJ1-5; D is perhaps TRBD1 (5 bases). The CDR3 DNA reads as TGTGCCAGCAGCTTAGTGGGGGGACCGTATAGCAATCAGCCCCAGCATTTT. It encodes CASSLVGGPYSNQPQHF.